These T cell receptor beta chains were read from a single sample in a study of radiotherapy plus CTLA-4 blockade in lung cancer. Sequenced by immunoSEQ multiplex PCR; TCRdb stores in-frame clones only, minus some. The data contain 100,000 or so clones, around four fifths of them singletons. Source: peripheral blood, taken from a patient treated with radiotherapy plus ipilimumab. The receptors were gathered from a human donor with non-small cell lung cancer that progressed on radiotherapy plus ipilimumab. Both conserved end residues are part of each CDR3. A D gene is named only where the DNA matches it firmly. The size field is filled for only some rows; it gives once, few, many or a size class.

CDR3aa: CASSLGQGVQPQHF; CDR3nt: TGCGCCAGCAGCTTGGGACAGGGAGTTCAGCCCCAGCATTTT; v_gene: TRBV5-1; len: 14; d_gene: TRBD1; j_gene: TRBJ1-5; abundance: NA
CDR3aa: CASSLLDRRRGTEAFF; CDR3nt: TGCGCCAGCAGCTTGCTGGACAGGCGTCGGGGCACTGAAGCTTTCTTT; v_gene: TRBV5-1; len: 16; d_gene: TRBD1; j_gene: TRBJ1-1; abundance: NA
CDR3aa: CASSLLGAYEQYF; CDR3nt: TGTGCCAGCAGTTTGCTAGGGGCCTACGAGCAGTACTTC; v_gene: TRBV6-5; len: 13; d_gene: NA; j_gene: TRBJ2-7; abundance: NA
CDR3aa: CASSYGGQAYEQYF; CDR3nt: TGTGCCAGCAGTTACGGGGGACAAGCCTACGAGCAGTACTTC; v_gene: TRBV6-6; len: 14; d_gene: NA; j_gene: TRBJ2-7; abundance: NA
CDR3aa: CASTTQESSYEQYF; CDR3nt: TGTGCCAGCACCACGCAGGAGAGCTCCTACGAGCAGTACTTC; v_gene: TRBV18; len: 14; d_gene: NA; j_gene: TRBJ2-7; abundance: once
CDR3aa: CASSNGVAGGTDTQYF; CDR3nt: TGTGCCAGCAGCAACGGGGTGGCAGGGGGTACAGATACGCAGTATTTT; v_gene: TRBV7-2; len: 16; d_gene: TRBD1; j_gene: TRBJ2-3; abundance: NA
CDR3aa: CASSYSGTAGNTIYF; CDR3nt: TGTGCCAGCAGTTACTCAGGGACAGCTGGAAACACCATATATTTT; v_gene: TRBV6-5; len: 15; d_gene: TRBD1; j_gene: TRBJ1-3; abundance: few
CDR3aa: CASSPSPYEQYF; CDR3nt: TGTGCCAGCAGCCCATCTCCGTACGAGCAGTACTTC; v_gene: TRBV5-5; len: 12; d_gene: NA; j_gene: TRBJ2-7; abundance: NA
CDR3aa: CASTGRSGNYNEQFF; CDR3nt: TGTGCCAGCACCGGAAGGAGCGGGAACTACAATGAGCAGTTCTTC; v_gene: TRBV5-4; len: 15; d_gene: TRBD2; j_gene: TRBJ2-1; abundance: NA
CDR3aa: CASSLLDRTTANEQFF; CDR3nt: TGTGCCAGCAGCCTCCTGGACAGGACTACAGCGAATGAGCAGTTCTTC; v_gene: TRBV7-9; len: 16; d_gene: NA; j_gene: TRBJ2-1; abundance: NA
CDR3aa: CAIKDTVGKGELFF; CDR3nt: TGTGCCATCAAGGACACAGTGGGCAAGGGGGAGCTGTTTTTT; v_gene: TRBV10-3; len: 14; d_gene: NA; j_gene: TRBJ2-2; abundance: few
CDR3aa: CASSSTVGGPGGKLFF; CDR3nt: TGCGCCAGCAGCTCAACGGTCGGGGGCCCCGGGGGAAAACTGTTTTTT; v_gene: TRBV5-1; len: 16; d_gene: NA; j_gene: TRBJ1-4; abundance: NA
CDR3aa: CASSSAVRGPSYEQYF; CDR3nt: TGTGCCAGCAGTTCCGCGGTGCGGGGACCCTCCTACGAGCAGTACTTC; v_gene: TRBV27; len: 16; d_gene: NA; j_gene: TRBJ2-7; abundance: NA
CDR3aa: CASSLGGRYEQYF; CDR3nt: TGTGCCAGCAGCTTAGGTGGCAGGTACGAGCAGTACTTC; v_gene: TRBV7-9; len: 13; d_gene: NA; j_gene: TRBJ2-7; abundance: once
CDR3aa: CASSTHYGYTF; CDR3nt: TGTGCCAGCAGCACACACTATGGCTACACCTTC; v_gene: TRBV9; len: 11; d_gene: NA; j_gene: TRBJ1-2; abundance: NA
CDR3aa: CASSQGVGREKLFF; CDR3nt: TGCGCCAGCAGCCAGGGGGTAGGCCGGGAAAAACTGTTTTTT; v_gene: TRBV5-1; len: 14; d_gene: TRBD1; j_gene: TRBJ1-4; abundance: NA
CDR3aa: CAWSARGRGGTEAFF; CDR3nt: TGTGCCTGGAGCGCCCGGGGGAGGGGTGGGACTGAAGCTTTCTTT; v_gene: TRBV30; len: 15; d_gene: NA; j_gene: TRBJ1-1; abundance: NA
CDR3aa: CASRPPGQGNSGNTIYF; CDR3nt: TGTGCCAGCAGACCACCCGGACAGGGAAACTCTGGAAACACCATATATTTT; v_gene: TRBV5-8; len: 17; d_gene: TRBD1; j_gene: TRBJ1-3; abundance: NA
CDR3aa: CASSLRNNQPQHF; CDR3nt: TGTGCCAGCAGTTTGCGCAACAATCAGCCCCAGCATTTT; v_gene: TRBV28; len: 13; d_gene: NA; j_gene: TRBJ1-5; abundance: NA
CDR3aa: CASSTLTQGRETQYF; CDR3nt: TGTGCCAGCAGCACACTGACACAGGGGCGAGAGACCCAGTACTTC; v_gene: TRBV5-4; len: 15; d_gene: TRBD1; j_gene: TRBJ2-5; abundance: NA
CDR3aa: CASKRTPYSEQYF; CDR3nt: TGTGCCAGCAAGCGCACCCCCTATAGCGAGCAGTACTTC; v_gene: TRBV7-9; len: 13; d_gene: NA; j_gene: TRBJ2-7; abundance: NA
CDR3aa: CASSLGRQTETQYF; CDR3nt: TGCGCCAGCAGCTTGGGGCGACAGACGGAGACCCAGTACTTC; v_gene: TRBV5-1; len: 14; d_gene: NA; j_gene: TRBJ2-5; abundance: NA
CDR3aa: CASSLGEGRSIPQPQHF; CDR3nt: TGTGCCAGCAGTTTAGGTGAGGGCAGGAGCATCCCTCAGCCCCAGCATTTT; v_gene: TRBV28; len: 17; d_gene: NA; j_gene: TRBJ1-5; abundance: NA
CDR3aa: CASSQSRLAGPINTGELFF; CDR3nt: TGCGCCAGCAGTCAATCCCGACTAGCGGGGCCAATAAACACCGGGGAGCTGTTTTTT; v_gene: TRBV10-2; len: 19; d_gene: TRBD2; j_gene: TRBJ2-2; abundance: NA
CDR3aa: CASLRGGSYEQYF; CDR3nt: TGTGCCAGCCTTCGGGGGGGTTCTTACGAGCAGTACTTC; v_gene: TRBV28; len: 13; d_gene: TRBD2; j_gene: TRBJ2-7; abundance: few
CDR3aa: CASSREDRGMYEQYF; CDR3nt: TGTGCCAGCAGCCGGGAGGACAGGGGGATGTACGAGCAGTACTTC; v_gene: TRBV6-5; len: 15; d_gene: TRBD1; j_gene: TRBJ2-7; abundance: NA
CDR3aa: CASSQEASLSGNTIYF; CDR3nt: TGTGCCAGCAGCCAAGAAGCGTCTCTCTCTGGAAACACCATATATTTT; v_gene: TRBV4-2; len: 16; d_gene: NA; j_gene: TRBJ1-3; abundance: once
CDR3aa: CASSSRLAGVDEQYF; CDR3nt: TGTGCCAGCAGCTCCCGCCTAGCGGGAGTCGACGAGCAGTACTTC; v_gene: TRBV5-4; len: 15; d_gene: TRBD2; j_gene: TRBJ2-7; abundance: NA
CDR3aa: CSVEGGPGGDGGYTF; CDR3nt: TGCAGCGTTGAAGGTGGTCCAGGGGGCGACGGGGGCTACACCTTC; v_gene: TRBV29-1; len: 15; d_gene: TRBD1; j_gene: TRBJ1-2; abundance: NA
CDR3aa: CASSDSSNQPQHF; CDR3nt: TGTGCCAGTAGTGACTCTAGCAATCAGCCCCAGCATTTT; v_gene: TRBV19; len: 13; d_gene: NA; j_gene: TRBJ1-5; abundance: NA
CDR3aa: CSARGGDTQYF; CDR3nt: TGCAGTGCTAGGGGGGGAGATACGCAGTATTTT; v_gene: TRBV20-1; len: 11; d_gene: NA; j_gene: TRBJ2-3; abundance: once
CDR3aa: CASSVDSGSPFLGEQFF; CDR3nt: TGTGCCAGCAGCGTAGATAGCGGGAGCCCATTCTTAGGGGAGCAGTTCTTC; v_gene: TRBV9; len: 17; d_gene: TRBD2; j_gene: TRBJ2-1; abundance: NA
CDR3aa: CSVARQSSSGNTIYF; CDR3nt: TGCAGCGTTGCCAGACAGTCTAGCTCTGGAAACACCATATATTTT; v_gene: TRBV29-1; len: 15; d_gene: NA; j_gene: TRBJ1-3; abundance: once
CDR3aa: CASSLAAGGSILEQYF; CDR3nt: TGCGCCAGCAGCTTGGCCGCTGGCGGGAGTATCTTAGAGCAGTACTTC; v_gene: TRBV5-1; len: 16; d_gene: TRBD2; j_gene: TRBJ2-7; abundance: NA
CDR3aa: CASSPGPSYGYTF; CDR3nt: TGTGCCAGCTCACCGGGTCCCTCCTATGGCTACACCTTC; v_gene: TRBV18; len: 13; d_gene: NA; j_gene: TRBJ1-2; abundance: NA
CDR3aa: CASSTNGVQGQYF; CDR3nt: TGTGCCAGCAGCACAAACGGGGTGCAGGGGCAGTACTTC; v_gene: TRBV7-2; len: 13; d_gene: NA; j_gene: TRBJ2-7; abundance: NA
CDR3aa: CASSGGQGVAGNTIYF; CDR3nt: TGTGCCAGCAGCGGCGGACAGGGGGTTGCTGGAAACACCATATATTTT; v_gene: TRBV9; len: 16; d_gene: TRBD1; j_gene: TRBJ1-3; abundance: NA
CDR3aa: CASKGESGETQYF; CDR3nt: TGTGCTAGTAAAGGAGAGAGCGGGGAGACCCAGTACTTC; v_gene: TRBV12-5; len: 13; d_gene: NA; j_gene: TRBJ2-5; abundance: NA
CDR3aa: CASSLGQGLDTQYF; CDR3nt: TGCGCCAGCAGCTTGGGACAGGGGCTAGATACGCAGTATTTT; v_gene: TRBV5-1; len: 14; d_gene: TRBD1; j_gene: TRBJ2-3; abundance: few
CDR3aa: CASSPTGTGDYGYTF; CDR3nt: TGCGCCAGCAGCCCAACCGGGACAGGGGACTATGGCTACACCTTC; v_gene: TRBV4-1; len: 15; d_gene: TRBD1; j_gene: TRBJ1-2; abundance: NA
CDR3aa: CASSLNRGGLANEKLFF; CDR3nt: TGTGCCAGCAGTTTAAACAGGGGAGGGTTGGCTAATGAAAAACTGTTTTTT; v_gene: TRBV28; len: 17; d_gene: TRBD1; j_gene: TRBJ1-4; abundance: NA
CDR3aa: CASSELGSGEITDTQYF; CDR3nt: TGCGCCAGCAGTGAGTTGGGTAGCGGAGAGATCACAGATACGCAGTATTTT; v_gene: TRBV10-1; len: 17; d_gene: NA; j_gene: TRBJ2-3; abundance: NA
CDR3aa: CASSQSESAGRDTQYF; CDR3nt: TGCGCCAGCAGTCAATCAGAGTCTGCAGGGAGGGATACGCAGTATTTT; v_gene: TRBV23-1; len: 16; d_gene: NA; j_gene: TRBJ2-3; abundance: NA
CDR3aa: CASSQQIGTGGINEQFF; CDR3nt: TGCGCCAGCAGCCAGCAAATCGGGACAGGGGGCATCAATGAGCAGTTCTTC; v_gene: TRBV4-1; len: 17; d_gene: TRBD1; j_gene: TRBJ2-1; abundance: NA
CDR3aa: CASSNGPGQGYGYTF; CDR3nt: TGTGCCAGCAGTAACGGACCGGGACAGGGCTATGGCTACACCTTC; v_gene: TRBV6-6; len: 15; d_gene: TRBD1; j_gene: TRBJ1-2; abundance: NA
CDR3aa: CASSPTGLATEAFF; CDR3nt: TGTGCCAGCAGTCCGACAGGTTTGGCCACTGAAGCTTTCTTT; v_gene: TRBV28; len: 14; d_gene: NA; j_gene: TRBJ1-1; abundance: NA
CDR3aa: CASSFNKGTTGANVLTF; CDR3nt: TGTGCCAGCAGCTTCAACAAAGGGACAACTGGGGCCAACGTCCTGACTTTC; v_gene: TRBV9; len: 17; d_gene: NA; j_gene: TRBJ2-6; abundance: NA
CDR3aa: CSASRTEAFF; CDR3nt: TGCAGTGCTTCCCGCACTGAAGCTTTCTTT; v_gene: TRBV20-1; len: 10; d_gene: NA; j_gene: TRBJ1-1; abundance: NA
CDR3aa: CASSLQGTVYEQYF; CDR3nt: TGTGCCAGCAGTCTACAGGGGACAGTCTACGAGCAGTACTTC; v_gene: TRBV7-9; len: 14; d_gene: TRBD1; j_gene: TRBJ2-7; abundance: NA
CDR3aa: CASSVRLYTGELFF; CDR3nt: TGTGCCAGCAGTGTAAGACTATACACCGGGGAGCTGTTTTTT; v_gene: TRBV6-4; len: 14; d_gene: NA; j_gene: TRBJ2-2; abundance: NA
CDR3aa: CASSYRPYMDEQYF; CDR3nt: TGTGCCAGCAGTTACCGCCCATACATGGACGAGCAGTACTTC; v_gene: TRBV6-6; len: 14; d_gene: NA; j_gene: TRBJ2-7; abundance: NA
CDR3aa: CASSIDRGYSPLHF; CDR3nt: TGTGCCAGTAGTATCGACAGGGGTTATTCACCCCTCCACTTT; v_gene: TRBV19; len: 14; d_gene: TRBD1; j_gene: TRBJ1-6; abundance: NA
CDR3aa: CASSEVVRGGHGYTF; CDR3nt: TGTGCCAGCAGTGAAGTCGTTCGGGGGGGGCATGGCTACACCTTC; v_gene: TRBV6-1; len: 15; d_gene: NA; j_gene: TRBJ1-2; abundance: NA